Each of the 21 T cell receptor beta chains below was sequenced from the same sample in a study of T-cell reconstitution after alpha-beta-depleted transplantation in children. TCRbeta library preparation incorporated unique molecular identifiers. TCRdb reanalysed the PCR reads using MiXCR and keeps one entry per CDR3 protein. This repertoire shows approximately 250,000 distinct CDR3 sequences, around 25% found once; its top ten account for more than 2%. The sequences come from PBMCs, collected before TCRalphabeta/CD19-depleted stem cell transplant. These receptors came from a girl aged 2-10 years with Fanconi anemia, due to receive a stem cell transplant.

This clonotype was picked up a small number of times. V usage is TRBV28 and J usage is TRBJ2-1; D is ambiguous. Trimming left V 5 bases short and J 3 bases short, with 23 bases between. There are 18 residues in the CDR3. Germline V lookup: CDR1 MDHEN, CDR2 SYDVKM. Written as DNA, the CDR3 is TGTGCCAGCAGTCCTCTAGTTAGTGGTAATCCCAACTACAATGAGCAGTTCTTC. Translated: CASSPLVSGNPNYNEQFF.

This clonotype was observed many times. The gene calls are TRBV29-1 and TRBJ2-5; no reliable D call. The CDR3 loop spans 13 amino acids. V shed 5 bases and J shed 10 bases, with 20 bases lying between them. The germline V gene has CDR1 SQVTM and CDR2 ANQGSEA. The CDR3 DNA follows: TGCAGCGTTTTCGCGCCCCTAACAAGAGTCCAGTACTTC. It is translated as CSVFAPLTRVQYF.

The CDR3 region is CASSTRGGENEQFF. CDR3 DNA: TGTGCCAGCAGTACCAGGGGAGGGGAGAATGAGCAGTTCTTC. The chain is built from TRBV6-1 and TRBJ2-1; possible D gene TRBD2, 7 bases. Between the trimmed V and J ends, which lost 5 bases and 7 bases, there was a span of 15 bases. Per the germline V gene, CDR1 is MNHNS and CDR2 is SASEGT. The CDR3 extends over 14 amino acids.

The chain has TRBV11-2 and TRBJ2-7; D is perhaps TRBD1 or TRBD2 (6 bases each). Trimming left V 1 base short and J 7 bases short, with 14 bases between. This CDR3 comprises 14 residues. Germline CDR1 and CDR2: SGHAT and FQNNGV. Here the CDR3 DNA reads TGTGCCAGCAGCTTAGGGGGGGCGGCTTTAGAGCAGTACTTC. Amino acids: CASSLGGAALEQYF.

This clonotype came up many times. This chain uses TRBV4-2 with TRBJ2-7; D gene uncertain. Deletions cut 1 base from V and 2 bases from J, with 12 bases between. CDR3 size: 15 residues. Per the germline V gene, CDR1 is LGHNA and CDR2 is YNFKEQ. In DNA form, the CDR3 reads TGTGCCAGCAGCCAAGCGGCGGAACAAGCCTACGAGCAGTACTTC. Its translation is CASSQAAEQAYEQYF.

This clonotype was observed a few times. The chain carries TRBV18 and TRBJ2-7; possibly TRBD1 for D (6 bases). Trimming took 4 bases from V and 0 from J, leaving 13 bases between them. CDR3 length: 15 residues. The germline V gene encodes CDR1 KGHSH and CDR2 LQKENI. Written as DNA, the CDR3 is TGTGCCAGCTCACTCCCAGGGGAGAGCTCCTACGAGCAGTACTTC. This encodes CASSLPGESSYEQYF.

In its sample, this clonotype was seen many times. The V and J genes are TRBV15 and TRBJ2-1; D possibly matches TRBD1 or TRBD2 (5 bases each). Germline V gene sequence: CDR1 LNHNV, CDR2 YYDKDF (reference sequence). This CDR3 spans 15 amino acids. Trimming took 3 bases from V and 5 from J, leaving 14 bases between them. The CDR3 region has the DNA TGTGCCACCAGCAGTCCGGGGACCGGGAACAATGAGCAGTTCTTC. This gives the protein CATSSPGTGNNEQFF. Looking up the rest from reference TRBV15 and TRBJ2-1 gives the full variable domain: DAMVIQNPRYQVTQFGKPVTLSCSQTLNHNVMYWYQQKSSQAPKLLFHYYDKDFNNEADTPDNFQSRRPNTSFCFLDIRSPGLGDTAMYLCATSSPGTGNNEQFFGPGTRLTVL.

This clonotype has a single count. The chain uses TRBV27 and TRBJ2-3; D uncertain. This CDR3 spans 13 amino acids. V gave up 4 bases and J gave up 2 bases, with 7 bases separating them. Germline CDR1 is MNHEY and CDR2 is SMNVEV (reference sequence). The CDR3 protein is CASSSQTTDTQYF. The DNA of the CDR3 is TGTGCCAGCAGTTCGCAAACCACAGATACGCAGTATTTT.

The gene calls are TRBV29-1 and TRBJ2-7; D not certain. The germline V and J ends were trimmed by 1 base and 2 bases, with 12 bases remaining between them. CDR1 is SQVTM, CDR2 ANQGSEA, per germline. This CDR3 is 14 amino acids long. In nucleotides, the CDR3 is TGCAGCGTTGAAGTCTCAGGTATCACCTACGAGCAGTACTTC. It specifies CSVEVSGITYEQYF.

This clonotype has just a few counts. The chain is built from TRBV20-1 and TRBJ2-1; TRBD2 aligns across 9 bases. Germline assignment: CDR1 DFQATT and CDR2 SNEGSKA (reference sequence). The V gene end was trimmed by 1 base and the J gene end by 8 bases; junction bases not matched to a gene: 15. The CDR3 has 17 amino acids. The CDR3 reads CSARVPWTGTSPHEQFF. For the CDR3, the DNA is TGCAGTGCTAGAGTGCCATGGACCGGGACTAGCCCTCATGAGCAGTTCTTC.

This clonotype was seen repeatedly, ten times or more. V and J are TRBV7-2 and TRBJ2-5; either TRBD1 or TRBD2 may fit D (5 bases each). The germline V gene encodes CDR1 SGHTA and CDR2 FQGNSA. Trimming removed 3 bases from V and 1 base from J, with 9 bases in between. CDR3 length: 14 amino acids. The CDR3 DNA reads TGTGCCAGCAGCTTCCGGGGCCTCCAAGAGACCCAGTACTTC. Its translation is CASSFRGLQETQYF.

This clonotype was seen many times. This rearrangement joins TRBV10-3 to TRBJ2-6, with 9 bases fitting TRBD1. Germline CDR1 reads ENHRY; CDR2 reads SYGVKD. With 0 bases clipped from V and 0 bases from J, the junction kept 12 bases outside the gene matches. The length of the CDR3 is 21 residues. For the CDR3, the DNA is TGTGCCATCAGTGAGTCGCCCTCTCCGGGACAGGGAATCTCTGGGGCCAACGTCCTGACTTTC. It codes for CAISESPSPGQGISGANVLTF.

This clonotype was observed a handful of times. V is TRBV18 and J is TRBJ2-3, with 7 bases matching TRBD2. J was trimmed by 1 base and V by 3 bases; bases with no gene match: 4. The CDR3 runs to 15 residues. In germline, CDR1 is KGHSH, CDR2 LQKENI. The CDR3 region is CASSPLSGGTDTQYF. CDR3 in DNA: TGTGCCAGCTCACCCCTAAGCGGGGGCACAGATACGCAGTATTTT.

At least ten counts were recorded for this clonotype. This chain joins TRBV9 and TRBJ2-7; 10 bases line up with TRBD2. In germline, CDR1 is SGDLS, CDR2 YYNGEE. The CDR3 covers 14 residues. V lost 2 bases and J lost 1; bases outside the gene matches: 0. The CDR3 here is CASSVSGGSYEQYF. For the CDR3, the DNA is TGTGCCAGCAGCGTTAGCGGGGGGTCCTACGAGCAGTACTTC.

This clonotype showed up many times. The chain is built from TRBV29-1 and TRBJ2-5; tentatively, D is TRBD2 (6 bases). The V gene lost 4 bases and the J gene lost 5 bases, with 17 bases spanning the gap. CDR3 length equals 14 residues. The germline V gene encodes CDR1 SQVTM and CDR2 ANQGSEA. The CDR3 here is CSVAPGGGTETQYF. CDR3 sequence (DNA): TGCAGCGTTGCCCCAGGCGGAGGGACGGAGACCCAGTACTTC.

The gene calls are TRBV7-6 and TRBJ2-1; the match to TRBD2 covers 8 bases. This CDR3 has 16 residues. The trim removed 6 bases at V and 8 bases at J, leaving 15 bases unmatched. Germline values: CDR1 SGHVS, CDR2 FNYEAQ. This CDR3 reads CASSFDTGTRSDEQFF. CDR3 nucleotide sequence: TGTGCCAGCAGTTTCGATACCGGGACTAGATCCGATGAGCAGTTCTTC.

This clonotype was seen more than once but under ten times. V gene TRBV7-6 combines with J gene TRBJ1-6; D might be TRBD1 (6 bases). CDR3 length equals 13 residues. Trimming took 3 bases from V and 13 from J, leaving 13 bases between them. Germline V gene lookup returns CDR1 SGHVS and CDR2 FNYEAQ. CDR3 sequence (DNA): TGTGCCAGCAGCTTTGGTGGGGGGCAGCCCCTCCACTTT. Translation: CASSFGGGQPLHF. Filled out from reference TRBV7-6 and TRBJ1-6, the complete variable domain reads GAGVSQSPRYKVTKRGQDVALRCDPISGHVSLYWYRQALGQGPEFLTYFNYEAQQDKSGLPNDRFSAERPEGSISTLTIQRTEQRDSAMYRCASSFGGGQPLHFGNGTRLTVT.

This clonotype was observed a handful of times. This chain joins TRBV6-5 and TRBJ1-1; unclear D gene. CDR3 length: 13 residues. V lost 2 bases and J lost 7, with 11 bases in between. The germline CDR1 and CDR2 sequences are MNHEY and SVGAGI. The CDR3 protein is CASSYTRWGEAFF. The CDR3, as DNA: TGTGCCAGCAGTTACACGAGATGGGGTGAAGCTTTCTTT.

This clonotype turned up a few times. The V and J genes are TRBV20-1 and TRBJ2-7; 9 bases line up with TRBD1. Germline values: CDR1 DFQATT, CDR2 SNEGSKA (reference sequence). The CDR3 is 16 residues long. Trimming took 3 bases from V and 0 from J; bases not matched to a gene: 9. The CDR3 region has the DNA TGCAGTGCTAGCCTGTCGACAGGGGGTAGCTCCTACGAGCAGTACTTC. Its protein is CSASLSTGGSSYEQYF.

This clonotype showed up many times. The V gene is TRBV20-1, the J gene TRBJ2-1; the D gene is possibly TRBD2 (6 bases). The CDR3 runs to 15 residues. Trimming left V 5 bases short and J 4 bases short, with 18 bases between. Germline V lookup: CDR1 DFQATT, CDR2 SNEGSKA (reference sequence). This CDR3 is CSAHGGLAGYNEQFF. The CDR3, as DNA: TGCAGTGCTCACGGAGGGCTAGCAGGTTACAATGAGCAGTTCTTC.

In this sample, this clonotype turned up a few times. The chain links TRBV2 to TRBJ2-1; D possibly matches TRBD1 or TRBD2 (5 bases each). V shed 6 bases and J shed 8 bases, with 14 bases lying between them. The CDR3 totals 13 residues. Germline CDR1 is SNHLY and CDR2 is FYNNEI. CDR3 bases: TGTGCCAGCAGGCGGGTGCAGGGCTATGAGCAGTTCTTC. This encodes CASRRVQGYEQFF.